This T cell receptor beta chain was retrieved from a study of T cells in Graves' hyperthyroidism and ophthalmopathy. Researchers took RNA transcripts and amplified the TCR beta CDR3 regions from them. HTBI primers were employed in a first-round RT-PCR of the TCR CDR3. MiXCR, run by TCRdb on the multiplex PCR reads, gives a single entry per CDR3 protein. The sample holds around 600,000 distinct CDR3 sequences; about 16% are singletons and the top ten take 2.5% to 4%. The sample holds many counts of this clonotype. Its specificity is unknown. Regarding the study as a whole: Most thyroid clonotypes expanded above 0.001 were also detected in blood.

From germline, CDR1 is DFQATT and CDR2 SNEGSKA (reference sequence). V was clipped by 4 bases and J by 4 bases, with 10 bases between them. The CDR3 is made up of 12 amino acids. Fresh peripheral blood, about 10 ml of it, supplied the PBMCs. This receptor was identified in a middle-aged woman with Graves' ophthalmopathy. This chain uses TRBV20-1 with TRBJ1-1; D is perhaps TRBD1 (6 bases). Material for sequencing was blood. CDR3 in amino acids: CSATTGFTEAFF. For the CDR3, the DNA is TGCAGTGCTACTACAGGGTTCACTGAAGCTTTCTTT.